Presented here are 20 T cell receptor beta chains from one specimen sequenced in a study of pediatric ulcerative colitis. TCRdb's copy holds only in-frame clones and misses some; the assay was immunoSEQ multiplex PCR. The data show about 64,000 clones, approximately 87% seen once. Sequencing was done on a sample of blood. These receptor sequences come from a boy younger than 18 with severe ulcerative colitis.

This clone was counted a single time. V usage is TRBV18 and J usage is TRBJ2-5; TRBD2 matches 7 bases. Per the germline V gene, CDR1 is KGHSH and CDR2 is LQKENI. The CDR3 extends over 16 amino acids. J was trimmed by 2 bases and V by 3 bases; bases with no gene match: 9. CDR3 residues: CASSPARGEGQETQYF. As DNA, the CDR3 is TGTGCCAGCTCACCCGCCCGGGGGGAGGGACAAGAGACCCAGTACTTC.

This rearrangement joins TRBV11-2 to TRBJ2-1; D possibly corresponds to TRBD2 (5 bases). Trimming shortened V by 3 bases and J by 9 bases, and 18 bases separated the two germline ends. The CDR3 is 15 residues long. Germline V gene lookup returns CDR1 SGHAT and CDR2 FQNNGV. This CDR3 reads CASSFGFTSAGEQFF. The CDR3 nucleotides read TGTGCCAGCAGCTTCGGATTCACTTCGGCGGGTGAGCAGTTCTTC.

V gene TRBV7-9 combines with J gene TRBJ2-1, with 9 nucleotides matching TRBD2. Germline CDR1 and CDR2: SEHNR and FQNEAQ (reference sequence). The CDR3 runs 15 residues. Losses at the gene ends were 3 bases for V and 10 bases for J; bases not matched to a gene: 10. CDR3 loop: CASSFTLAGEGEQFF. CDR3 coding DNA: TGTGCCAGCAGCTTTACGTTAGCGGGAGAGGGCGAGCAGTTCTTC.

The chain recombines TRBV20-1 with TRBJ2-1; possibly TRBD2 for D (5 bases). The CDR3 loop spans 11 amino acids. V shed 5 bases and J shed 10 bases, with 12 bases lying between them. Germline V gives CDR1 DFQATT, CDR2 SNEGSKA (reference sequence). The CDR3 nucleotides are TGCAGTGCTGAAGGACTTGGCGAGCAGTTCTTC. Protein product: CSAEGLGEQFF.

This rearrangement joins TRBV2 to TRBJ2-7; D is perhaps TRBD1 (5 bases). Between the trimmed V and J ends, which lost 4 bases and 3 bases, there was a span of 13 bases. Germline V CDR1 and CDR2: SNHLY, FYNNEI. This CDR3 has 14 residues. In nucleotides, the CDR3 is TGTGCCAGCAGTGCCCAGGGCCTGGACTACGAGCAGTACTTC. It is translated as CASSAQGLDYEQYF.

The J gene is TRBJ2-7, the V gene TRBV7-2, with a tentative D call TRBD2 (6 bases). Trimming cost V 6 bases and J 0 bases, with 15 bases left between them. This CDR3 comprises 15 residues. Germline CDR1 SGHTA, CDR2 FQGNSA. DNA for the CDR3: TGTGCCAGCAGACCCTCTAGCGTAGCCTCCTACGAGCAGTACTTC. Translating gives CASRPSSVASYEQYF.

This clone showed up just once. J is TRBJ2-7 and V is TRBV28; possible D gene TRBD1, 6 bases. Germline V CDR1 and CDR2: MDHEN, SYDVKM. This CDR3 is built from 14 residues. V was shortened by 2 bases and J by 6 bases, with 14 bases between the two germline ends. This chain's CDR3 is CASSLRQEVGEQYF. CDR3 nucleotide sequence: TGTGCCAGCAGTTTAAGACAGGAGGTGGGCGAGCAGTACTTC.

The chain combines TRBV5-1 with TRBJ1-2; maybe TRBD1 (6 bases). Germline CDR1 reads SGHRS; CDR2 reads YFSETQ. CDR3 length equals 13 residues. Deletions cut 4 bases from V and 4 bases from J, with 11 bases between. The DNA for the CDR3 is TGCGCCAGCAGCGCCGACAGGTCCTATGGCTACACCTTC. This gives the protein CASSADRSYGYTF.

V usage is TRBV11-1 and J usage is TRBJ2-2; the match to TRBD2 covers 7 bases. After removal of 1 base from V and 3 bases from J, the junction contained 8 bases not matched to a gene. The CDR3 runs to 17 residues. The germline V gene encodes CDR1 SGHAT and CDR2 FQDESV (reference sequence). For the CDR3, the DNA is TGTGCCAGCAGCTTAGGTGCGGGAGTTTTAGACACCGGGGAGCTGTTTTTT. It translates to CASSLGAGVLDTGELFF.

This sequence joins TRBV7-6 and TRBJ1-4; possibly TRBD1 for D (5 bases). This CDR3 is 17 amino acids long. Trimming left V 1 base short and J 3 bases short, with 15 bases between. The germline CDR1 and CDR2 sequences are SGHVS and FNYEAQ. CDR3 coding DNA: TGTGCCAGCAGCTTAGATCCCCTTGGGGCATCTAATGAAAAACTGTTTTTT. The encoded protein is CASSLDPLGASNEKLFF.

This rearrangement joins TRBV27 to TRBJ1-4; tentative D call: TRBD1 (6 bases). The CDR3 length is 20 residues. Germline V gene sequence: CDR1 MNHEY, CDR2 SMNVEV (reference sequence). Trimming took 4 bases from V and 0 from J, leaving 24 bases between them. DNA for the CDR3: TGTGCCAGCAGTTCGTTCGACAGGAGAGACGATGCGGCAACTAATGAAAAACTGTTTTTT. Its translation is CASSSFDRRDDAATNEKLFF.

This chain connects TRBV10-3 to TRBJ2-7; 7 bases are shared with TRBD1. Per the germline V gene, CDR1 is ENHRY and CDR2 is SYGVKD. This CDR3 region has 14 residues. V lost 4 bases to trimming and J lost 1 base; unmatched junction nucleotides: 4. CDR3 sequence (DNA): TGTGCCATCAGTGGGGGACAGCTGTCCTACGAGCAGTACTTC. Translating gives CAISGGQLSYEQYF.

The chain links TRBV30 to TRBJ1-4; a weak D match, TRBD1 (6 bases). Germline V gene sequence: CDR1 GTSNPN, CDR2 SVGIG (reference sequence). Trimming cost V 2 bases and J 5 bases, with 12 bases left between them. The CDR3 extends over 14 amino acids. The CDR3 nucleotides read TGTGCCTGGAGTCAGGGGTCGGGGAATGAAAAACTGTTTTTT. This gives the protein CAWSQGSGNEKLFF.

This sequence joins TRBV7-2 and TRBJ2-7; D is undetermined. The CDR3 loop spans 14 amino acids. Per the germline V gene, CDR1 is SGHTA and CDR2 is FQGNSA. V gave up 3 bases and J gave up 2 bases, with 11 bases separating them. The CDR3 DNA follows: TGTGCCAGCAGCTTCCCCTCGGATGCCTACGAGCAGTACTTC. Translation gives CASSFPSDAYEQYF.

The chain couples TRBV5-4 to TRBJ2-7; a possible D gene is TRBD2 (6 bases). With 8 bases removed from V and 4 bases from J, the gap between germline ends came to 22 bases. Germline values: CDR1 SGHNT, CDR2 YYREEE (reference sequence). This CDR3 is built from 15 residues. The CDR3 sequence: CASSREVTASYEQYF. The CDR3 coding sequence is TGTGCCAGTTCGAGGGAGGTTACAGCTTCGTACGAGCAGTACTTC.

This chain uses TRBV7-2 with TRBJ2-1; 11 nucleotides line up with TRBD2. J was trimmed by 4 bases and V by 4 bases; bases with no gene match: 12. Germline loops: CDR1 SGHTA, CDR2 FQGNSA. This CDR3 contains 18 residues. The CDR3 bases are TGTGCCAGCAGCTACTTCACTAGCGGGAGTTGGGCTTACAATGAGCAGTTCTTC. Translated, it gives CASSYFTSGSWAYNEQFF.

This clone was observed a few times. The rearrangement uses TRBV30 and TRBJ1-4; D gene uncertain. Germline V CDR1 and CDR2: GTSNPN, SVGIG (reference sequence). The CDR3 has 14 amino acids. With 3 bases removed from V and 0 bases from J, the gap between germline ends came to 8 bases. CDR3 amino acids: CAWRPGATNEKLFF. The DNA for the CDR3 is TGTGCCTGGAGGCCGGGTGCAACTAATGAAAAACTGTTTTTT.

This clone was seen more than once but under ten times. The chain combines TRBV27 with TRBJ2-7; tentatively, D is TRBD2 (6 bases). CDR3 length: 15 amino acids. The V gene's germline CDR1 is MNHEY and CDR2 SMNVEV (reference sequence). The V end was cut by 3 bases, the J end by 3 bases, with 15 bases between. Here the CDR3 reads CASSLEGPDLYEQYF. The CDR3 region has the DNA TGTGCCAGCAGTTTGGAGGGACCCGATCTCTACGAGCAGTACTTC.

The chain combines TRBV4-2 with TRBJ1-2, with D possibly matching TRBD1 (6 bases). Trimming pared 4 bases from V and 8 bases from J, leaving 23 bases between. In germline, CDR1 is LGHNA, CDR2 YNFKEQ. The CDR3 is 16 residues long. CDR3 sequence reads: CASSPERRTAAWGYTF. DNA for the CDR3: TGTGCCAGCAGCCCAGAGCGACGGACAGCAGCCTGGGGCTACACCTTC.

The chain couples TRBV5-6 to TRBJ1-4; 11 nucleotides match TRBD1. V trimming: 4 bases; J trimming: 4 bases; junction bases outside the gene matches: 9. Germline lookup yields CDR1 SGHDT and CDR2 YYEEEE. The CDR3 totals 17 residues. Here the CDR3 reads CASSLTGTGGVNEKLFF. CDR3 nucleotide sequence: TGTGCCAGCAGCCTGACCGGGACAGGGGGAGTTAATGAAAAACTGTTTTTT. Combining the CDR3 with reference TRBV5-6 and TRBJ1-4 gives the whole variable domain DAGVTQSPTHLIKTRGQQVTLRCSPKSGHDTVSWYQQALGQGPQFIFQYYEEEERQRGNFPDRFSGHQFPNYSSELNVNALLLGDSALYLCASSLTGTGGVNEKLFFGSGTQLSVL.